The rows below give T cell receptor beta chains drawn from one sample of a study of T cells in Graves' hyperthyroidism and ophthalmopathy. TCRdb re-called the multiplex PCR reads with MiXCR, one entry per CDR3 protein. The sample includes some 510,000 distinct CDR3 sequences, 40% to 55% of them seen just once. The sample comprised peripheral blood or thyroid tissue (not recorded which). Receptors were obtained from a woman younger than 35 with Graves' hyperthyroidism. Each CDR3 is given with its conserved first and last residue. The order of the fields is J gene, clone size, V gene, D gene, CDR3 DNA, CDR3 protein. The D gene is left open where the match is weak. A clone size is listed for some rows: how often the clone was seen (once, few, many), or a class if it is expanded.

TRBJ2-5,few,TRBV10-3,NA,TGTGCCAGCCATACCGGGGAGACCCAGTACTTC,CASHTGETQYF
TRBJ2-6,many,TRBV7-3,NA,TGTGCCAGCAGCTACCCAGCGTCTGGGGCCAACGTCCTGACTTTC,CASSYPASGANVLTF
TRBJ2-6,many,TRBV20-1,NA,TGCAGTGCTGAGGATTGGGGGGCCAACGTCCTGACTTTC,CSAEDWGANVLTF
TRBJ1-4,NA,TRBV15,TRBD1,TGTGCCACCAGCAGACCCGGACAGGGTAGAGAAAAACTGTTTTTT,CATSRPGQGREKLFF
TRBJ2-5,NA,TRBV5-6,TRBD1,TGTGCCAGCAGATGGGGACAGACCCAAGAGACCCAGTACTTC,CASRWGQTQETQYF
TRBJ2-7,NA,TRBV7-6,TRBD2,TGTGCCAGCAGCAAAGGACTAGCGGGAGGCGACGAGCAGTACTTC,CASSKGLAGGDEQYF
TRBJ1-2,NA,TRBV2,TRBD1,TGTGCCAGCAGTTGGACAGGGGGGAACTATGGCTACACCTTC,CASSWTGGNYGYTF
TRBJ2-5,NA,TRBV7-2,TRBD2,TGTGCCAGCAGTGACCTAGCTCCGCGGGAGAAAGAGACCCAGTACTTC,CASSDLAPREKETQYF
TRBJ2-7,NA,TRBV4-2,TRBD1,TGTGCCAGCAGCCAAGATGGGAGGACAGGGGTTATCGAGCAGTACTTC,CASSQDGRTGVIEQYF
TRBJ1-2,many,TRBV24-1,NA,TGTGCCACCAGTGATCAGGGATTCGGCTATGGCTACACCTTC,CATSDQGFGYGYTF
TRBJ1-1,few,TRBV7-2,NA,TGTGCCAGCAGGATGGCCTTCCAGGGGAACACTGAAGCTTTCTTT,CASRMAFQGNTEAFF
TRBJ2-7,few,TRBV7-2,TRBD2,TGTGCCAGCAGCCGGACTAGCGGACAATACGAGCAGTACTTC,CASSRTSGQYEQYF
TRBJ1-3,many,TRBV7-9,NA,TGTGCCAGCAGCCGCGTGGGAAACACCATATATTTT,CASSRVGNTIYF
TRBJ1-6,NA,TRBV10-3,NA,TGTGCCATCAGCCTGGCGGGGTCACCCCTCCACTTT,CAISLAGSPLHF
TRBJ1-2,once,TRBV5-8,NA,TGTGCCAGCTTAGACGGGACGGCCCTTTATGGCTACACCTTC,CASLDGTALYGYTF
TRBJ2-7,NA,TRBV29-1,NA,TGCAGCGTTGCTAGTCCGGGAAACGAGCAGTACTTC,CSVASPGNEQYF
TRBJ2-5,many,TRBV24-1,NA,TGTGCCACCAGTGAAACGGGACCCCAAGAGACCCAGTACTTC,CATSETGPQETQYF
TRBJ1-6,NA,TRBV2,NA,TGTGCCAGCAGTGTTCAAGATTCACCCCTCCACTTT,CASSVQDSPLHF
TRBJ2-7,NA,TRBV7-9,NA,TGTGCCAGCAGCCAAGATTTAGGGATCGGGGTCCACGAGCAGTACTTC,CASSQDLGIGVHEQYF
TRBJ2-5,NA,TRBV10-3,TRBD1,TGTGCCATCAGCCACAGGGACAGGGCAGAGACCCAGTACTTC,CAISHRDRAETQYF
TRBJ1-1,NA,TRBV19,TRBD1,TGTGCCACCTCGAGGGGGCACGAAGCTTTCTTT,CATSRGHEAFF
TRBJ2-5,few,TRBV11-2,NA,TGTGCCAGCAGTAAAGTGCCGGGAGACCAGTACTTC,CASSKVPGDQYF
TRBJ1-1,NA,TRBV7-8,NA,TGTGCCAGCAGCCAAGCCGCGGGGATGGACACTGAAGCTTTCTTT,CASSQAAGMDTEAFF
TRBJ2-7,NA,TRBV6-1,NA,TGTGCCAGCAGCCAAGACACTGGCAGGAACGAGCAGTACTTC,CASSQDTGRNEQYF
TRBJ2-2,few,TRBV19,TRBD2,TGTGCCAGCAGGTGGCTAGCGGGCACCGGGGAGCTGTTTTTT,CASRWLAGTGELFF
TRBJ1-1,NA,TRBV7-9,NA,TGTGCCAGCAGCTTAGTTCATCGGAGAAGGAACACTGAAGCTTTCTTT,CASSLVHRRRNTEAFF
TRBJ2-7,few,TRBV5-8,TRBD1,TGTGCCAGCAGTTATGGGACAGGGGGCAACGAGCAGTACTTC,CASSYGTGGNEQYF
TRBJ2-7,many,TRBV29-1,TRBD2,TGCAGCGTAGGGCGGGACTACTACGAGCAGTACTTC,CSVGRDYYEQYF
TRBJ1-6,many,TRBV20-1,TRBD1,TGCAGTGCCAGGGGGGTTTCACCCCTCCACTTT,CSARGVSPLHF
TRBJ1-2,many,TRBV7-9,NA,TGTGCCAGCAGCTTAGGGACAGCAGGAGGTGGCTACACCTTC,CASSLGTAGGGYTF
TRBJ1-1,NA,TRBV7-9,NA,TGTGCCAGCAGCCCAGAAGGGTTTGACACTGAAGCTTTCTTT,CASSPEGFDTEAFF
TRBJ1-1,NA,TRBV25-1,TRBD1,TGTGCCAGCAGATCGATCGGGACAGTCCAAATGAACACTGAAGCTTTCTTT,CASRSIGTVQMNTEAFF
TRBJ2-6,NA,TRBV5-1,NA,TGCGCCAGCAGCTTGCTTTCCTCTGGGGCCAACGTCCTGACTTTC,CASSLLSSGANVLTF
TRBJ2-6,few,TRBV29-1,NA,TGCAGCGGCACGCAGGGCCCTGACTCTGGGGCCAACGTCCTGACTTTC,CSGTQGPDSGANVLTF
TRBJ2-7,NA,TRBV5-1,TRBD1,TGCGCCAGCAGTTCAGGGGGCGCGGAAATTTACGAGCAGTACTTC,CASSSGGAEIYEQYF
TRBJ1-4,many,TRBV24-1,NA,TGTGCCACCAGTGACCCCGGACAGTATCCTAATGAAAAACTGTTTTTT,CATSDPGQYPNEKLFF
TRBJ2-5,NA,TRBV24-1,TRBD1,TGTGCTGGGGACAGGGGGCTGGAGACCCAGTACTTC,CAGDRGLETQYF
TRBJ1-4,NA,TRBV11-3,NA,TGTGCCAGCAGCTTGGGCGGGTCGGGCACTAATGAAAAACTGTTTTTT,CASSLGGSGTNEKLFF